This T cell receptor beta chain was sequenced for a study of sequential checkpoint blockade in melanoma. Study summary: Randomization was 1:1 between first-line nivolumab→ipilimumab and ipilimumab→nivolumab. Maintenance nivolumab came after either treatment sequence.

Note on this clone: It is likely a read error, because the conserved phenylalanine at the end of the CDR3 is missing.

Sequenced by immunoSEQ multiplex PCR; TCRdb stores in-frame clones only, minus some. Of approximately 17,000 clones listed, 80% are singletons. Treatment: randomized to nivolumab then ipilimumab (arm A) or the reverse (arm B). DNA-damaging chemotherapy had not been given to any patient beforehand. The CDR3 is 14 residues long. The V gene lost 4 bases and the J gene lost 4 bases, with 13 bases spanning the gap. Per the germline V gene, CDR1 is SEHNR and CDR2 is FQNEAQ (reference sequence). The TCR sequence derives from a human donor with melanoma. The sequences come from CD8+ T cells sorted from blood (inferred from file names), collected from a patient given nivolumab and ipilimumab in sequence. The gene calls are TRBV7-9 and TRBJ1-2, with D possibly TRBD1 on 6 matching bases. CDR3 DNA sequence: TGTGCCAGCAGCTCCCCAGGGGCCGCCTATGGCTACACCTCC. Protein product: CASSSPGAAYGYTS.